Listed below are T cell receptor beta chains from one sample, sequenced in a study of T cell repertoires in cytomegalovirus infection. Each CDR3 protein gets one entry after TCRdb re-called the reads with MiXCR. The table records approximately 910,000 distinct CDR3 sequences, roughly 30% of them present only once. For these TCRs, the target antigens are not known. Source: cultured CD8+ T cells from PBMCs, taken from culture after CMV antigen stimulation. The origin of the receptors is a human donor in good health (CMV status not recorded). Some clones in this sample may be carry-over from other donors' samples. Both conserved end residues are part of each CDR3. The order of the fields is clone size, J gene, V gene, D gene, CDR3 protein, CDR3 DNA. A D gene is named only where the DNA matches it firmly. Expanded clones are given a class, and other clones once, few, many or no size at all.

few,TRBJ2-1,TRBV7-9,TRBD2,CASSPPSTSGEGFF,TGTGCCAGCAGCCCTCCTTCGACTAGCGGGGAGGGGTTCTTC
.,TRBJ2-1,TRBV6-6,TRBD2,CASSYSAITTPLAGGNEQFF,TGTGCCAGCAGTTACTCCGCGATCACTACCCCGCTAGCGGGGGGGAATGAGCAGTTCTTC
few,TRBJ2-1,TRBV2,.,CASNRDPSSYNEQFF,TGTGCCAGCAACCGGGACCCTAGCTCCTACAATGAGCAGTTCTTC
few,TRBJ1-1,TRBV27,.,CASSLYNVNAKAFF,TGTGCCAGCAGTTTATACAATGTCAATGCCAAAGCTTTCTTT
.,TRBJ1-2,TRBV9,TRBD1,CASSAPGQLNYGYTF,TGTGCCAGCAGCGCCCCGGGACAGCTTAACTATGGCTACACCTTC
many,TRBJ1-5,TRBV5-1,TRBD1,CASSLGTGGSQPQHF,TGCGCCAGCAGCTTGGGGACAGGAGGAAGTCAGCCCCAGCATTTT
few,TRBJ2-1,TRBV7-2,.,CASSFTHFWTEFYNEQFF,TGTGCCAGCAGCTTCACCCATTTCTGGACAGAGTTCTACAATGAGCAGTTCTTC
.,TRBJ2-1,TRBV2,.,CASSSFRPGLSSYNEQFF,TGTGCCAGCAGTTCCTTCCGTCCGGGACTGAGCTCCTACAATGAGCAGTTCTTC
.,TRBJ1-6,TRBV2,.,CASSINRANSPLHF,TGTGCCAGCAGCATCAACAGGGCTAATTCACCCCTCCACTTT
few,TRBJ2-3,TRBV2,.,CASSETPAVSTDTQYF,TGTGCCAGCAGTGAAACTCCGGCAGTAAGCACAGATACGCAGTATTTT
.,TRBJ2-3,TRBV27,TRBD1,CASSPITMLQGAQSSDTQYF,TGTGCCAGCAGCCCTATCACTATGTTACAGGGGGCGCAATCATCAGATACGCAGTATTTT
.,TRBJ1-5,TRBV6-2/TRBV6-3,.,CASSYPTAPYGSFLNQPQHF,TGTGCCAGCAGTTACCCGACCGCCCCGTATGGCAGCTTCCTCAATCAGCCCCAGCATTTT
.,TRBJ2-5,TRBV12-3/TRBV12-4,TRBD2,CASSWRLAGEETQYF,TGTGCCAGCAGTTGGAGGCTAGCGGGGGAGGAGACCCAGTACTTC
.,TRBJ2-5,TRBV12-3/TRBV12-4,.,CASSLGRLGQYF,TGTGCCAGCAGTTTAGGCCGGCTAGGGCAGTACTTC
few,TRBJ2-7,TRBV27,TRBD2,CASSLGSALAGREQYF,TGTGCCAGCAGTTTAGGTTCGGCGCTAGCGGGTAGGGAGCAGTACTTC
.,TRBJ2-2,TRBV7-9,.,CASSLVASTGELFF,TGTGCCAGCAGCTTAGTGGCGAGCACCGGGGAGCTGTTTTTT
.,TRBJ2-5,TRBV29-1,.,CSVQEGQETQYF,TGCAGCGTTCAGGAGGGCCAAGAGACCCAGTACTTC
few,TRBJ2-2,TRBV20-1,TRBD2,CSARGAGGPDGELFF,TGCAGTGCTAGAGGAGCGGGGGGGCCCGACGGGGAGCTGTTTTTT
few,TRBJ1-2,TRBV6-6,.,CASTKIQDPLNYGYTF,TGTGCCAGCACCAAGATACAGGACCCTCTTAACTATGGCTACACCTTC
few,TRBJ1-2,TRBV19,.,CASSIDWSTITF,TGTGCCAGTAGTATAGATTGGTCTACGATCACCTTC
few,TRBJ2-1,TRBV15,.,CATSMEPGRVYNEQFF,TGTGCCACCAGCATGGAACCGGGTCGGGTTTACAATGAGCAGTTCTTC
few,TRBJ2-3,TRBV14,.,CASSQAVSSTDTQYF,TGTGCCAGCAGCCAAGCGGTCAGTAGCACAGATACGCAGTATTTT
many,TRBJ2-3,TRBV7-2,.,CASSQTPGPDTQYF,TGTGCCAGCAGCCAGACACCGGGGCCAGATACGCAGTATTTT
.,TRBJ2-3,TRBV7-6,.,CASSLSPSGWGVSTDTQYF,TGTGCCAGCAGCTTATCCCCCTCTGGGTGGGGAGTTAGCACAGATACGCAGTATTTT
.,TRBJ1-2,TRBV27,.,CASTQSRGPGYGYTF,TGTGCCAGCACCCAAAGCCGGGGGCCTGGCTATGGCTACACCTTC
.,TRBJ1-2,TRBV27,.,CASSFFPEGYYGYTF,TGTGCCAGCAGTTTCTTCCCCGAGGGCTACTATGGCTACACCTTC
.,TRBJ1-1,TRBV9,.,CARGGSDTEAFF,TGTGCCCGGGGGGGGTCGGACACTGAAGCTTTCTTT
.,TRBJ2-7,TRBV4-1,TRBD2,CASSQGGGISYEQYF,TGCGCCAGCAGCCAAGGGGGGGGGATCTCCTACGAGCAGTACTTC
.,TRBJ1-1,TRBV19,.,CASSIYLAAGTEAFF,TGTGCCAGTAGTATCTATCTGGCCGCGGGCACTGAAGCTTTCTTT
.,TRBJ2-7,TRBV20-1,.,CSAKSLTGTVAYEQYF,TGCAGTGCCAAGTCCCTTACCGGGACGGTCGCCTACGAGCAGTACTTC
.,TRBJ1-2,TRBV9,.,CASTPGGGASTGYTF,TGTGCCAGCACGCCTGGCGGTGGGGCGAGTACTGGCTACACCTTC
.,TRBJ1-3,TRBV2,TRBD1,CASSGGQGGNTIYF,TGTGCCAGCAGTGGTGGACAGGGTGGAAACACCATATATTTT
.,TRBJ2-3,TRBV20-1,.,CSARANYINTDTQYF,TGCAGTGCTAGAGCCAACTACATAAACACAGATACGCAGTATTTT
.,TRBJ1-2,TRBV12-5,.,CASGQPSDGYTF,TGTGCTAGTGGTCAACCGTCCGATGGCTACACCTTC
.,TRBJ2-1,TRBV7-6,TRBD2,CASSRHGGDNEQFF,TGTGCCAGCAGCCGCCACGGGGGGGACAATGAGCAGTTCTTC
.,TRBJ2-1,TRBV6-6,.,CASSPDKYNEQFF,TGTGCCAGCAGTCCGGACAAGTACAATGAGCAGTTCTTC
.,TRBJ2-6,TRBV2,.,CASRTRALDSGANVLTF,TGTGCCAGCAGAACCAGGGCCCTAGACTCTGGGGCCAACGTCCTGACTTTC
many,TRBJ2-6,TRBV7-9,.,CASSLAGYRSGANVLTF,TGTGCCAGCAGCTTAGCGGGGTACAGATCTGGGGCCAACGTCCTGACTTTC
few,TRBJ2-7,TRBV7-9,TRBD1,CASSGTGTAYEQYF,TGTGCCAGCAGCGGAACCGGGACAGCGTACGAGCAGTACTTC
once,TRBJ2-5,TRBV19,.,CASSLGRAQETQYF,TGTGCCAGTAGTCTGGGACGGGCCCAAGAGACCCAGTACTTC
.,TRBJ2-1,TRBV2,TRBD1,CASSRGIMSYNEQFF,TGTGCCAGCAGCAGGGGGATTATGTCCTACAATGAGCAGTTCTTC
few,TRBJ1-5,TRBV19,.,CASSIWGGQPQHF,TGTGCCAGTAGTATCTGGGGCGGTCAGCCCCAGCATTTT
.,TRBJ1-2,TRBV6-5,.,CASREGTNGYTF,TGTGCCAGCAGGGAGGGGACAAATGGCTACACCTTC
few,TRBJ2-2,TRBV27,.,CASSLWVTNTGELFF,TGTGCCAGCAGTCTTTGGGTGACGAACACCGGGGAGCTGTTTTTT
.,TRBJ1-2,TRBV28,.,CASRDWYGYTF,TGTGCCAGCAGGGACTGGTATGGCTACACCTTC